Given below is one T cell receptor (beta chain) in context. This clone has more than one count but fewer than ten. Its recognized antigen is unknown. Within one base of it there is no much larger clone, and no base qualities were kept. Libraries were prepared through the immunoSEQ multiplex PCR assay. For the multiplex PCR, a mixture combining 60 forward primers for TCR Vbeta segments and 13 reverse primers for TCR Jbeta segments was used. Amplification of the CDR3 region of rearranged TCR beta genes was performed with a multiplex PCR assay on genomic DNA. The amplified TCR beta libraries were sequenced on the Illumina HiSeq System as 87-base-pair reads. Per the source publication's procedure: A later analysis counted approximately 84 million unique TCR beta chains across the 550 to 800 repertoires, and some 11 million of these chains were shared by at least two donors. To remove PCR and sequencing errors, raw reads were error-corrected and collapsed into unique sequences using a nearest-neighbor algorithm that merged closely related sequences. V, D and J gene segments were assigned by aligning CDR3 sequences to IMGT reference sequences. For a sequence to be retained, at least a six-nucleotide match to both a V gene segment and a J gene segment was required. Rearrangements were classified as productive when the CDR3 lacked stop codons and remained in frame with V and J, and all other rearrangements were classified as non-productive. CDR3 was defined by IMGT convention, running from the second conserved V-encoded cysteine to the conserved J-encoded phenylalanine. Sequences without an unambiguous match to a single V gene segment were excluded from the earlier analysis of about 600 of the donors. An earlier analysis of a few hundred of the donors called V segments functional above 56.7% productive rearrangements and segregating when the between-donor standard deviation exceeded 5%. A statistical classification framework was built to diagnose cytomegalovirus status from the catalog of TCR beta chain sequences. A later analysis assigned V and J genes by comparing TCR nucleotide sequences with IMGT/GENE-DB human TR gene sequences. Using the TCRdist pipeline, a later analysis assigned CDR3 sequences along with most-parsimonious VDJ recombination scenarios. In a later analysis, every TCR beta chain was defined by the combination of its CDR3 amino acid sequence and its V-gene family, and reads without a unique V-gene family were dropped. As a way to deal with suspected cross-contamination and a sequencing artifact, a later analysis dropped approximately 590 nucleotide sequences that were highly shared and had low generation probability. A later analysis calculated a clonal expansion index for each public chain from normalized within-repertoire ranks of inferred template counts. Generation probabilities in a later analysis came from a VDJ recombination model fitted to out-of-frame rearrangements, and those results were checked against IGoR. In a later analysis, hypergeometric tests were used to score TCR-TCR, TCR-HLA and TCR-CMV co-occurrence, with a repertoire-size bias correction applied to TCR pairs. In a later analysis, false discovery rates were estimated by permuting HLA or CMV assignments 20 times. In a later analysis, co-occurring TCRs were grouped with DBSCAN, and TCRdist sequence similarity was added when clustering was performed within HLA-allele-positive subsets. Co-occurrence clustering excluded repertoires with fewer than 30,000 or more than 120,000 public chains, plus five with anomalous nucleotide sharing. The source is immuneACCESS, and TCRdb retained only in-frame sequences with V and J called. Part of the clones is not carried over; for the studies checked, unresolved V genes explain less than half of this, and the remainder is unexplained. V and J calls and clone size are copied from that table; D and trimming were computed from the DNA. The sample data list roughly 190,000 clones, and 74% of these were observed just once. The ten largest clones take up less than 4% of the sample.

The record originates from a study of cytomegalovirus exposure and HLA in healthy donors (dated by TCRdb to 2017 to 2019). About the study as a whole: In an earlier analysis of roughly 500 of the donors, around 300 Gb of sequence data and 95 million to 130 million unique TCR beta sequences from roughly 190 million T cells were reported. In a later genetic analysis, genome-wide SNP genotypes for about 60% of the 666 donors were used, and that subset was treated as a discovery cohort. In addition to the first cohort of approximately 670 subjects, a separate validation cohort of 120 different subjects was used. HLA typing included class I and class II loci at four-digit resolution. Five DR-DQ haplotypes were handled as single units for association and clustering because linkage in the cohort was strong. High-throughput TCR immunosequencing, statistical association of individual TCRs with disease status, and machine learning were combined to predict cytomegalovirus infection status. Across 398 genotyped donors of the cohort, an average of approximately 240,000 unique TCR beta nucleotide sequences per donor were sequenced, and roughly a sixth of those sequences were non-productive. The study aimed to test whether cataloging public T cell receptors could reveal signatures of past pathogen exposure. The number of typed donors differed by locus: roughly 629-640 for A, B, C, DRB1 and DQB1; 500 to 550 for DQA1; 606 for DPA1; and about 450 for DPB1. Roughly 300 gigabases of sequencing data and about 92 million unique TCR sequences made up an early release that covered around 640 HLA-typed donors. Of the approximately 400 genotyped donors, about 80% fell in the genetic ancestry cluster associated with self-reported Caucasian donors. A later analysis re-examined previously published TCR beta repertoires from just over 650 donors and added high-resolution HLA genotyping to investigate patterns of TCR occurrence. An earlier analysis of fewer than 700 of the donors applied high-throughput TCR beta sequencing to assess whether each TCR beta V gene segment acted as functional or pseudogenic. Rather than using new phenotypic data, the later analysis identified candidate immune exposures from TCR beta sequences and from how often those sequences occurred across donors. The study profiled the T cell repertoires of 666 subjects by immunosequencing and related them to cytomegalovirus serostatus. Donor age, sex, ethnicity and CMV serostatus were collected together with the repertoire data. Every discovery cohort repertoire had been produced on one sequencing platform.

In total, approximately 690 healthy bone marrow donors made up the cohort. Cohort members were all nominally healthy when sampled, although unrecorded immune exposures were likely present. The donor tested CMV seropositive and was one of the 289 seropositive cohort members. A peripheral blood sample was collected from each donor, and TCR beta sequencing was performed on peripheral blood mononuclear cells. Genomic DNA was extracted from the blood cell samples with the Qiagen DNeasy Blood Extraction Kit. The germline V gene encodes CDR1 SGHKS and CDR2 YYEKEE (reference sequence). The CDR3 spans 15 residues, from the cysteine through the phenylalanine. Here the CDR3 DNA is all that survives: 45 bases in frame from base 1. The V end gives up 5 bases and the J end 1 base, leaving 9 bases in the junction not matched to a gene. Points the paper makes about the study in general: The earlier analysis of 587 of the donors excluded around 17 rarely observed V segments, including chromosome 9 orphons, because counts were too low. A later analysis found that TCR association rates varied across HLA loci, with DRB1 alleles showing the most associated TCRs and HLA-C alleles the fewest. An association between a missense DCLRE1C variant and V-gene and J-gene trimming of TCR beta chains was found in a later genetic analysis and replicated in an independent cohort. Most CMV-associated TCR beta chains appeared to be HLA-restricted in a later analysis, and the HLA associations seemed to be driven largely by CMV exposure. The study gave a list of 150 to 200 TCR beta chains associated with cytomegalovirus. A later analysis associated about 17,000 TCR beta sequences with specific HLA alleles at a false discovery rate of 0.05. In both the original and validation cohorts, the classifier was reported to diagnose cytomegalovirus status with high specificity and sensitivity. A cluster of highly shared sequence variants was judged likely to be a technical artifact of the sequencing pipeline. Three of the identified cytomegalovirus-associated TCR beta chains were confirmed in vitro to be specific for cytomegalovirus antigens. Because HLA typing was missing for some donors at each locus, association tests included only the typed subset. When HLA alleles, especially DR and DQ, strongly co-occurred, TCR associations were difficult to assign to individual alleles. The 87-base-pair reads could not distinguish some IMGT-functional V segments, including TRBV6-2 and TRBV6-3, so those segments were excluded. Linkage disequilibrium might explain the correlated functional status among segregating V segments, but an unknown experimental factor could not be excluded. Immune exposure information for the cohort was limited to CMV serostatus. A further reported finding was that TCR beta sequences accurately predicted the HLA-A and HLA-B alleles for most subjects in the first cohort. This cohort had only TCR beta chains sequenced, and the lack of alpha or paired-chain data limited which features could be detected. Sequencing depth was assumed to be roughly uniform across donors in the presence/absence analyses, though that assumption may not hold. Several of the top co-occurrence clusters appeared to be linked to parvovirus B19, influenza, CMV and Epstein-Barr virus, according to a later analysis. In an earlier analysis of some 550 of the donors, most TCR beta V segments were observed in productive rearrangements about 90% or about 30% of the time, broadly matching IMGT annotations. The authors suggested that the approach could potentially be generalized to other disease states and immunological phenotypes. In a later genetic analysis, fewer N-insertions in productive TCRs were reported among donors in an Asian-associated ancestry cluster than the roughly 710-donor mean. Across donors, most TCR sequences were observed very rarely, whereas some public TCRs were present in many individuals. In a later analysis, HLA-associated TCR beta chains showed more clonal expansion and lower generation probabilities than non-associated chains that were equally common.

The rearrangement combines TRBV5-5 with TRBJ2-7; 7 nucleotides in the junction match TRBD1. The sequenced sample consisted of PBMCs. The clonotype comes from a woman in her twenties or thirties in good health and CMV-seropositive. For the CDR3, the sequence is CASSLDRVTSYEQYF. The DNA is as follows: TGTGCCAGCAGTCTTGACAGGGTGACATCCTACGAGCAGTACTTC.